This T cell receptor beta chain was documented in a study of blood T cell repertoires in COVID-19. At the level of the study: Samples came from the United States, Italy and Spain, spanning acute and convalescent COVID-19.

Study processing details: The assay estimated nucleated cells by amplifying reference gene primers. Repertoires were generated with immunoSEQ multiplex PCR, while TCRdb's copy carries only in-frame clones and drops some. V and J calls and clone size are copied from that table; D and trimming were computed from the DNA. Of around 100,000 clones in the sample, approximately 84% were seen once. V lost 2 bases and J 10 bases, leaving 20 bases between the germline ends. CDR1 is MDHEN, CDR2 SYDVKM, per germline. The CDR3 loop spans 16 amino acids. The clonotype was recovered from a human donor in a cohort sampled during active COVID-19. The J gene is TRBJ1-4, the V gene TRBV28; TRBD1 might be the D (6 bases). Sequences were obtained from peripheral blood. CDR3 amino acids: CASSLGPGRGKVKLFF. CDR3 nucleotide sequence: TGTGCCAGCAGTTTAGGCCCGGGGAGGGGGAAGGTAAAACTGTTTTTT. Based on the CDR3 plus reference TRBV28 and TRBJ1-4, the full variable domain is DVKVTQSSRYLVKRTGEKVFLECVQDMDHENMFWYRQDPGLGLRLIYFSYDVKMKEKGDIPEGYSVSREKKERFSLILESASTNQTSMYLCASSLGPGRGKVKLFFGSGTQLSVL.